A single sample gave rise to the 32 T cell receptor beta chains below, sequenced in a study of regulatory T cells in long-lasting Graves disease. TCR beta libraries were built with iRepertoire HTBI primers and Arm-PCR of CDR3 regions. TCRdb reanalysed the multiplex PCR reads using MiXCR and keeps one entry per CDR3 protein. Found here are around 400,000 distinct CDR3 sequences, approximately 15% of them singletons; the top ten hold roughly 8%. Time point reported: newly diagnosed GD, antithyroid drugs for less than 3 months. PBMCs provided the RNA from which the TCR library was made. A further study also used this sample, focusing on T cells in Graves' hyperthyroidism and ophthalmopathy.

The specimen comprised peripheral blood mononuclear cells (PBMCs), sampled at new diagnosis, from a patient treated with antithyroid drugs. The source is a woman aged 35 to 49 with Graves disease.

This clonotype was found many times. The V gene is TRBV19, the J gene TRBJ1-4, with D tentatively TRBD1 (6 bases). The germline gives CDR1 LNHDA, CDR2 SQIVND (reference sequence). This CDR3 comprises 15 residues. V dropped 3 bases and J dropped 5 bases, with 13 bases sitting between them. The CDR3 protein is CASSMGGQPNEKLFF. CDR3 DNA sequence: TGTGCCAGTAGTATGGGGGGACAACCCAATGAAAAACTGTTTTTT.

This clonotype is a singleton in its sample. V and J are TRBV19 and TRBJ2-7; D possibly corresponds to TRBD1 (5 bases). Germline CDR1 LNHDA, CDR2 SQIVND (reference sequence). This CDR3 contains 13 residues. Trimming cost V 3 bases and J 2 bases, with 8 bases left between them. The CDR3 DNA reads TGTGCCAGTAGTATCGCGACAGCCTACGAGCAGTACTTC. It is translated as CASSIATAYEQYF. The whole variable domain, filled in from reference TRBV19 and TRBJ2-7, reads DGGITQSPKYLFRKEGQNVTLSCEQNLNHDAMYWYRQDPGQGLRLIYYSQIVNDFQKGDIAEGYSVSREKKESFPLTVTSAQKNPTAFYLCASSIATAYEQYFGPGTRLTVT.

At least ten counts were recorded for this clonotype. V is TRBV6-2 or TRBV6-3 and J is TRBJ2-7; 8 bases match TRBD2. Germline loops: CDR1 MNHEY, CDR2 SVGEGT. The CDR3 covers 15 residues. Trimming at V came to 7 bases and at J to 2 bases, leaving 10 bases not matched to a gene. In DNA form, the CDR3 reads TGTGCCAGCACCATCGGACTAGCCGACACCTACGAGCAGTACTTC. Its protein is CASTIGLADTYEQYF.

This clonotype was recorded at least ten times. This chain joins TRBV6-1 and TRBJ2-7, with D maybe TRBD2 (6 bases). This CDR3 spans 14 amino acids. V shed 6 bases and J shed 6 bases, with 18 bases lying between them. Germline V gene data show CDR1 as MNHNS and CDR2 as SASEGT. For the CDR3, the DNA is TGTGCCAGCAGACCCTCGGGACTGGAGGGCGAGCAGTACTTC. Translated: CASRPSGLEGEQYF.

This clonotype was detected only once. V is TRBV20-1 and J is TRBJ2-5; 16 bases agree with TRBD2. The CDR3 is 18 amino acids. V lost 6 bases to trimming and J lost 1 base; unmatched junction nucleotides: 11. Germline V gene lookup returns CDR1 DFQATT and CDR2 SNEGSKA (reference sequence). CDR3 DNA: TGCAGTGCGGCCGGGACTAGCGGGAGGGGGCCCCTCCAAGAGACCCAGTACTTC. Its protein is CSAAGTSGRGPLQETQYF.

This clonotype was counted ten times or more. This chain joins TRBV27 and TRBJ1-1; no clear D. The CDR3 is 14 amino acids. CDR1 and CDR2 from the germline V gene are MNHEY and SMNVEV (reference sequence). V was shortened by 0 bases and J by 4 bases, with 9 bases between the two germline ends. CDR3 DNA sequence: TGTGCCAGCAGTTTATCGAACGGACTCACTGAAGCTTTCTTT. It codes for CASSLSNGLTEAFF.

CDR3 sequence: CASSLGQSSDNEQFF. The CDR3 coding sequence is TGCGCCAGCAGCCTCGGACAGAGCAGTGACAATGAGCAGTTCTTC. V is TRBV4-1 and J is TRBJ2-1; D is perhaps TRBD1 (6 bases). The CDR3 contains 15 residues. Germline loops: CDR1 MGHRA, CDR2 YSYEKL. The ends were cut back, 4 bases at V and 5 bases at J, with 15 bases in the middle.

This clonotype came up many times. The chain has TRBV11-3 and TRBJ2-1; 10 bases are a match to TRBD2. V dropped 6 bases and J dropped 5; count of bases not matched to a gene: 7. The CDR3 length is 15 residues. Germline CDR1 SGHNT, CDR2 YENEEA. The CDR3: CASRRAGGGHNEQFF. CDR3 nucleotides: TGTGCCAGCAGACGAGCGGGAGGGGGACACAATGAGCAGTTCTTC. Full variable domain (missing parts from reference TRBV11-3 and TRBJ2-1): EAGVVQSPRYKIIEKKQPVAFWCNPISGHNTLYWYLQNLGQGPELLIRYENEEAVDDSQLPKDRFSAERLKGVDSTLKIQPAELGDSAVYLCASRRAGGGHNEQFFGPGTRLTVL.

This clonotype was recorded a few times. The rearrangement joins TRBV10-3 to TRBJ2-7, with 8 bases matching TRBD1. Germline V gene sequence: CDR1 ENHRY, CDR2 SYGVKD. CDR3 size: 15 residues. Unmatched junction bases numbered 6, after V lost 4 bases and J lost 1 base. This CDR3 reads CAISAQDRVSYEQYF. The DNA for the CDR3 is TGTGCCATCAGTGCCCAGGACAGGGTGTCCTACGAGCAGTACTTC.

This clonotype has more than one count but fewer than ten. V is TRBV12-3 or TRBV12-4 and J is TRBJ2-2, with D unclear. The CDR3 contains 16 residues. V was trimmed by 5 bases and J by 7 bases, leaving 20 bases between them. The CDR3, as DNA: TGTGCCAGCAGTCCCCTACGGCGCATTGGATTCGGGGAGCTGTTTTTT. This encodes CASSPLRRIGFGELFF.

On this clonotype: A much more abundant neighbour one base away suggests this may be a read error. The chain is built from TRBV7-2 and TRBJ2-1; 8 bases match TRBD2. The CDR3 runs 15 residues. Germline trimming cut 5 bases from V and 8 bases from J; bases unmatched to any gene: 11. Looked up from germline, CDR1 is SGHTA and CDR2 is FQGNSA. CDR3 in DNA: TGTGCCAGCAGCCCAAAAGCGGGAGATACCGATGAGCAGTTCTTC. Translating gives CASSPKAGDTDEQFF.

At least ten counts were recorded for this clonotype. This rearrangement joins TRBV20-1 to TRBJ1-5; D remains unclear. Germline V lookup: CDR1 DFQATT, CDR2 SNEGSKA (reference sequence). This CDR3 is built from 16 residues. V lost 3 bases, J lost 2 bases, and 17 bases lay in between. The CDR3 loop is CSASRRVTKGNQPQHF. The DNA of the CDR3 is TGCAGTGCTAGCCGAAGGGTGACGAAGGGCAATCAGCCCCAGCATTTT.

This clonotype was seen ten or more times. At one end, the junction sequence differs from germline, possibly due to a read error. The chain employs TRBV5-1 and TRBJ2-5; TRBD2 agrees at 16 bases. The CDR3 has 16 amino acids. The germline gives CDR1 SGHRS, CDR2 YFSETQ. The DNA of the CDR3 is TGTGCCAGCAGCTTGGGACTAGCGGGAGGGCCGGAGACCCAGTACTTC. It yields the protein CASSLGLAGGPETQYF.

This clonotype was counted many times. V usage is TRBV24-1 and J usage is TRBJ2-5; perhaps D is TRBD1 or TRBD2 (6 bases each). The CDR3 loop spans 14 amino acids. Deletions cut 7 bases from V and 1 base from J, with 12 bases between. CDR1 and CDR2 from the germline V gene are KGHDR and SFDVKD. In DNA, the CDR3 is TGTGCCACCAGCGACAGGAGGGTCCAAGAGACCCAGTACTTC. Amino acid sequence: CATSDRRVQETQYF.

In its sample, this clonotype was seen a few times. CDR3 sequence: CSAYHPPYEQYF. The CDR3 coding sequence is TGCAGTGCCTATCATCCCCCCTACGAGCAGTACTTC. V gene TRBV20-1 combines with J gene TRBJ2-7; D remains ambiguous. Germline CDR1 and CDR2: DFQATT and SNEGSKA (reference sequence). CDR3 length: 12 residues. V dropped 6 bases and J dropped 2 bases, with 11 bases sitting between them.

This clonotype was picked up one time. The chain carries TRBV18 and TRBJ2-1; D may be TRBD2 (5 bases). Trimming took off 3 bases at V and 1 base at J, with 25 bases between the two ends. Germline CDR1 is KGHSH and CDR2 is LQKENI. This CDR3 region has 20 residues. In nucleotides, the CDR3 is TGTGCCAGCTCACCCCCGACTAAAAACTGGATAGGGTCTTCCTACAATGAGCAGTTCTTC. Protein sequence: CASSPPTKNWIGSSYNEQFF.

At least ten counts were recorded for this clonotype. The J gene is TRBJ1-1, the V gene TRBV12-3 or TRBV12-4, with 8 bases lining up with TRBD1. This CDR3 region has 14 residues. The trim removed 6 bases at V and 7 bases at J, leaving 10 bases unmatched. The CDR3 protein is CASSAGTGFDEAFF. CDR3 nucleotides: TGTGCCAGCAGCGCCGGGACAGGCTTCGATGAAGCTTTCTTT.

For this clonotype: A read error may be the cause here, since a much bigger clone is one base away. The CDR3 DNA reads as TGTGCCGGCCAAAGGGGCGGCGTATCCGCCTACGAGCAGTACTTC. Residues: CAGQRGGVSAYEQYF. The chain is built from TRBV6-1 and TRBJ2-7, with a possible D match to TRBD1 (5 bases). The germline V gene encodes CDR1 MNHNS and CDR2 SASEGT. V was pared by 11 bases and J by 2 bases, with 22 bases between. CDR3 length equals 15 residues.

This clonotype was seen at least ten times. The chain recombines TRBV7-9 with TRBJ1-1; possibly TRBD1 for D (5 bases). In germline, CDR1 is SEHNR, CDR2 FQNEAQ (reference sequence). The CDR3 totals 12 residues. V gave up 5 bases and J gave up 8 bases, with 12 bases separating them. This CDR3 is CASSKTVLEAFF. CDR3 sequence (DNA): TGTGCCAGCAGCAAGACAGTTCTGGAAGCTTTCTTT.

This clonotype was seen many times. J is TRBJ2-1 and V is TRBV6-2 or TRBV6-3; no reliable D call. Trimming cost V 7 bases and J 10 bases, with 20 bases left between them. The CDR3 consists of 14 residues. From germline, CDR1 is MNHEY and CDR2 SVGEGT. The CDR3 loop reads CASTRIGSFEEQFF. CDR3 in DNA: TGTGCCAGCACTCGCATAGGCTCGTTTGAGGAGCAGTTCTTC.

DNA of the CDR3: TGTGCCAGCAGTGCTTCTAGCGGTTACAATGAGCAGTTCTTC. The encoded protein is CASSASSGYNEQFF. The chain is built from TRBV2 and TRBJ2-1; TRBD2 matches 7 bases. The CDR3 is 14 residues long. The V segment lost 4 bases and the J segment 4 bases; nucleotides outside the gene matches: 4. Germline assignment: CDR1 SNHLY and CDR2 FYNNEI.

The J gene is TRBJ2-2, the V gene TRBV18; D not resolved. This CDR3 is built from 15 residues. Germline V gene lookup returns CDR1 KGHSH and CDR2 LQKENI. V gave up 2 bases and J gave up 6 bases, with 13 bases separating them. The CDR3 sequence is CASSPGTVRSGELFF. CDR3 nucleotide sequence: TGTGCCAGCTCACCAGGAACAGTCAGGTCCGGGGAGCTGTTTTTT.

CDR3 nucleotides: TGTGCCAGCAGCTTAGCCGGGACAGGGAGATCGAACACTGAAGCTTTCTTT. Amino acid sequence: CASSLAGTGRSNTEAFF. The chain employs TRBV13 and TRBJ1-1; 9 bases fit TRBD1. The CDR3 runs to 17 residues. Germline CDR1 reads PRHDT; CDR2 reads FYEKMQ (reference sequence). V trimming: 1 base; J trimming: 1 base; junction bases outside the gene matches: 7.

This clonotype occurred many times. This chain joins TRBV2 and TRBJ2-7, with D perhaps matching TRBD1 (6 bases). Germline V gene sequence: CDR1 SNHLY, CDR2 FYNNEI. V was clipped by 6 bases and J by 0 bases, with 12 bases between them. This CDR3 has 14 residues. The CDR3 sequence is CASRQGASSYEQYF. CDR3 DNA sequence: TGTGCCAGCAGACAGGGTGCTAGCTCCTACGAGCAGTACTTC.

This clonotype appeared many times. This sequence joins TRBV14 and TRBJ2-5; no clear D gene. CDR1 SGHDN and CDR2 FVKESK come from the germline V gene. The germline V and J ends were trimmed by 0 bases and 2 bases, with 16 bases remaining between them. The CDR3 is made up of 17 amino acids. DNA of the CDR3: TGTGCCAGCAGCCAAGAGGTCACCTTTATGGGTCAAGAGACCCAGTACTTC. Translated, it gives CASSQEVTFMGQETQYF.

The table lists this clonotype with many counts. J is TRBJ2-5 and V is TRBV19; 11 nucleotides match TRBD1. In germline, CDR1 is LNHDA, CDR2 SQIVND (reference sequence). The V gene end was trimmed by 3 bases and the J gene end by 4 bases; junction bases not matched to a gene: 1. The CDR3 contains 14 residues. The CDR3 DNA reads TGTGCCAGTAGTATCGGACAGGGGGCAGAGACCCAGTACTTC. It is translated as CASSIGQGAETQYF.

The chain links TRBV29-1 to TRBJ2-2; D not certain. Germline V gene lookup returns CDR1 SQVTM and CDR2 ANQGSEA. V lost 2 bases to trimming and J lost 5 bases, with 6 bases between them. CDR3 length equals 12 residues. For the CDR3, the DNA is TGCAGCGTTGAACTGTTAACCGGGGAGCTGTTTTTT. Translating gives CSVELLTGELFF.

This clonotype appeared many times. The rearrangement joins TRBV7-2 to TRBJ2-1; D may be TRBD2 (5 bases). Germline CDR1 SGHTA, CDR2 FQGNSA. With 1 base removed from V and 13 bases from J, the gap between germline ends came to 11 bases. This CDR3 region has 12 residues. CDR3 region: CASSLERRAQFF. The CDR3 region has the DNA TGTGCCAGCAGCTTAGAGCGGCGGGCACAGTTCTTC.

This clonotype has a count of ten or more. This chain joins TRBV11-1 and TRBJ2-1; 9 bases line up with TRBD2. Looked up from germline, CDR1 is SGHAT and CDR2 is FQDESV (reference sequence). This CDR3 region has 15 residues. Losses at the gene ends were 5 bases for V and 10 bases for J; bases not matched to a gene: 12. The CDR3 DNA reads as TGTGCCAGCAGCGCTCGGGTAGCGGGGGCGTCGGAGCAGTTCTTC. It encodes CASSARVAGASEQFF.

This clonotype has a single count. The genes are TRBV12-3 or TRBV12-4 and TRBJ2-4; 7 bases align to TRBD1. Trimming cost V 1 base and J 4 bases; bases outside gene matches: 7. The CDR3 has 16 residues. The CDR3 nucleotides read TGTGCCAGCAGTTTAGGAGGGGGACAGAGGAAAAACATTCAGTACTTC. Its protein product is CASSLGGGQRKNIQYF.

This clonotype came up a few times. V and J are TRBV14 and TRBJ1-1, with D maybe TRBD1 (6 bases). The CDR3 has 17 residues. Germline loops: CDR1 SGHDN, CDR2 FVKESK. V was clipped by 1 base and J by 3 bases, with 18 bases between them. Here the CDR3 reads CASSQVGGAGIHTEAFF. The CDR3 nucleotides read TGTGCCAGCAGCCAAGTAGGGGGGGCTGGGATTCACACTGAAGCTTTCTTT.

This clonotype was counted ten times or more. The chain combines TRBV15 with TRBJ2-3; a weak D match, TRBD1 (6 bases). This CDR3 is built from 15 residues. CDR1 is LNHNV and CDR2 is YYDKDF in the germline V gene (reference sequence). Between the trimmed V and J ends, which lost 4 bases and 4 bases, there was a span of 15 bases. CDR3 bases: TGTGCCACCAGCATCACGGGACATAGGGCAGATACGCAGTATTTT. This gives the protein CATSITGHRADTQYF.